This TCR beta chain emerged from a study of blood T cell repertoires in COVID-19. This table comes from immunoSEQ multiplex PCR, and its TCRdb copy is limited to in-frame clones, with some not included. Of about 180,000 clones listed, about 90% were seen once; the top ten hold more than 8.5%. The germline gives CDR1 MDHEN, CDR2 SYDVKM. CDR3 length equals 16 residues. J gave up 1 base and V 4 bases, and 7 bases lay outside the gene matches. This clone was picked up one time. The chain carries TRBV28 and TRBJ1-5; 7 bases align to TRBD1. The sequence came from a woman aged 18-29 years who had recovered from COVID-19. The material sequenced was PBMCs or T cells enriched from blood (not recorded which). The CDR3 loop is CASSWVEGASNQPQHF. The CDR3 DNA is TGTGCCAGCAGTTGGGTCGAGGGGGCGAGCAATCAGCCCCAGCATTTT.